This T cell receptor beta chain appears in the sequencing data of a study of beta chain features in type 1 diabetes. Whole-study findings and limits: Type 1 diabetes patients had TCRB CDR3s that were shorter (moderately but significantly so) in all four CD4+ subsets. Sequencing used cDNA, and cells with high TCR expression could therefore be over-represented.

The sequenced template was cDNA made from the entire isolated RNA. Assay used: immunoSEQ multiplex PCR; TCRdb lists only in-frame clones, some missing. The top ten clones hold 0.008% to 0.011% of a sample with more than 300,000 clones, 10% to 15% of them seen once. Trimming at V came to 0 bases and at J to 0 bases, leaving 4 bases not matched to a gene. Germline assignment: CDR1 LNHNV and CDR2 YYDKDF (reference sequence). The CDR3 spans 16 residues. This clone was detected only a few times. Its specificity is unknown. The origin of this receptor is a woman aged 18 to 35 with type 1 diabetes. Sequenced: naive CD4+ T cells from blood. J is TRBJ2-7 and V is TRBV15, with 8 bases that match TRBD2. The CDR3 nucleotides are TGTGCCACCAGCAGAGATGTAGCGGGGACCTCCTACGAGCAGTACTTC. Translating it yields CATSRDVAGTSYEQYF.